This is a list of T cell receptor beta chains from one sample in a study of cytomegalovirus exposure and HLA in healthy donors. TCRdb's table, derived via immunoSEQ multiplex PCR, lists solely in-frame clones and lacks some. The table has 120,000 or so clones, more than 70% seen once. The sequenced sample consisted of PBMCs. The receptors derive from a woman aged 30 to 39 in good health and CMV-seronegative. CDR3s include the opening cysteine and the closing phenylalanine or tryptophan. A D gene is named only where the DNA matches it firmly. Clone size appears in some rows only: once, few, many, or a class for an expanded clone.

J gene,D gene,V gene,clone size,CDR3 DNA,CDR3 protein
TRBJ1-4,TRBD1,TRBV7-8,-,TGTGCCAGCAGCCTCGGACAGGGGTCCGAAAAACTGTTTTTT,CASSLGQGSEKLFF
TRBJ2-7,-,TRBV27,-,TGTGCCAGCAGTTCCAGGTACGAGCAGTACTTC,CASSSRYEQYF
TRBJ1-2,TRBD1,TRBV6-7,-,TGTGCCAGCACAGGGGGATCAGGGGAAGATGGCTACACCTTC,CASTGGSGEDGYTF
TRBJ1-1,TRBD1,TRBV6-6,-,TGTGCCAGCAGTACGGGGGACAGGGGGCGAGCTTTCTTT,CASSTGDRGRAFF
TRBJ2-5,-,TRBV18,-,TGTGCCAGCTCACCCCTCGAGGGCAGAGAGACCCAGTACTTC,CASSPLEGRETQYF
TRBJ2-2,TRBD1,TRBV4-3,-,TGCGCCAGCAGCCCCCGACAGGGGAACACCGGGGAGCTGTTTTTT,CASSPRQGNTGELFF
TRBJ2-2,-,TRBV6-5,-,TGTGCCAGCAGTTACCGGGCGGGCACGGGCGGGGAGCTGTTTTTT,CASSYRAGTGGELFF
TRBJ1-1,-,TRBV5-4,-,TGTGCCAGCAGCTTGACAGGGAGTTACACTGAAGCTTTCTTT,CASSLTGSYTEAFF
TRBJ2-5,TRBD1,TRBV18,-,TGTGCCAGCTCACCACAGGGACAGACGTACCAAGAGACCCAGTACTTC,CASSPQGQTYQETQYF
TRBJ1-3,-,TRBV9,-,TGTGCCAGCAGCGTCGACATGGCTGTCTCTGGAAACACCATATATTTT,CASSVDMAVSGNTIYF
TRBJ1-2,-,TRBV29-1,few,TGCAGCGTTGAAGCGCGGGGGGGGCGTGGCTACACCTTC,CSVEARGGRGYTF
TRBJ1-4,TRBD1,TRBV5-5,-,TGTGCCAGCAGCTTAAGCGGGGACAGGGGGTTTGGAAAACTGTTTTTT,CASSLSGDRGFGKLFF
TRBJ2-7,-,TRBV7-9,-,TGTGCCAGCAGCCGCCGGCCAGACGGGGGGCCCACCTACGAGCAGTACTTC,CASSRRPDGGPTYEQYF
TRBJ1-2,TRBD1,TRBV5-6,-,TGTGCCAGTGGGACAGGGGATGGCTACACCTTC,CASGTGDGYTF
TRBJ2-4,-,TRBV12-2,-,TGTGCAAGTCGCTTATCGGCTGGGGAGGATCTAGCCAAAAACATTCAGTACTTC,CASRLSAGEDLAKNIQYF
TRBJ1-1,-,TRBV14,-,TGTGCCAGCAGCCAAGTGATGGGGGCGCGTACTGAAGCTTTCTTT,CASSQVMGARTEAFF
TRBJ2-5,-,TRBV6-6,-,TGTGCCAGCAGTCCAGGGAACCCCCAAGAGACCCAGTACTTC,CASSPGNPQETQYF
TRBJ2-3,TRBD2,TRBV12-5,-,TGTGCTAGTGGTTTGGTAACTAGCGGGGGGGCGATAGATACGCAGTATTTT,CASGLVTSGGAIDTQYF
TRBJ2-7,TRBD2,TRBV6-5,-,TGTGCCAGCAGTTACAGGGCACTAGCGGGGGAGTACGAGCAGTACTTC,CASSYRALAGEYEQYF
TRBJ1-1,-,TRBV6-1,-,TGTGCCAGCAGTGAACCCGCTGGGGACACCCCTGAAGCTTTCTTT,CASSEPAGDTPEAFF
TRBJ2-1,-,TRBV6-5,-,TGTGCCAGCAGTTACAGGAGAGGAGCGGGTGGCGAGCAGTTCTTC,CASSYRRGAGGEQFF
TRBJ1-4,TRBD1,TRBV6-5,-,TGTGCCAGCAGCCCAGACAGGGGGCGCGAAAAACTGTTTTTT,CASSPDRGREKLFF
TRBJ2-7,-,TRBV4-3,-,TGCGCCAGCAGTCCAGGCAGGGGTGGTTACGAGCAGTACTTC,CASSPGRGGYEQYF
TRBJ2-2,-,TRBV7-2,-,TGTGCCAGCAGCTACAGGACGAACACCGGGGAGCTGTTTTTT,CASSYRTNTGELFF
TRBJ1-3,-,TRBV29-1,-,TGCAGCGCCGCCCAGGCGAGAATAGGAGGAAACACCATATATTTT,CSAAQARIGGNTIYF
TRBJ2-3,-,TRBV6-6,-,TGTGCCAGCAGTTACCGGGGGGCGATAGATACGCAGTATTTT,CASSYRGAIDTQYF
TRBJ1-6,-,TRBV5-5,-,TGTGCCAGCAGCTTCGGACAGCTCCATAATTCACCCCTCCACTTT,CASSFGQLHNSPLHF
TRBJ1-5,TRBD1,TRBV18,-,TGTGCCAGCGCAAACAGGGGGGACAATCAGCCCCAGCATTTT,CASANRGDNQPQHF
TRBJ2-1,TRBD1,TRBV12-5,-,TGTGCTAGTGGACCCAGGACAGGGGACTACAATGAGCAGTTCTTC,CASGPRTGDYNEQFF
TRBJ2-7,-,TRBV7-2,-,TGTGCCAGCAGCTTAGGTGGGCAGGGTGGCTACGAGCAGTACTTC,CASSLGGQGGYEQYF
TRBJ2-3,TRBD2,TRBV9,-,TGTGCCAGCAGCGCACGAACTAGCGGCACAGATACGCAGTATTTT,CASSARTSGTDTQYF
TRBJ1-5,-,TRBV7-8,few,TGTGCCAGCAGCTTCGGAGGGGACTGGCAGCCCCAGCATTTT,CASSFGGDWQPQHF
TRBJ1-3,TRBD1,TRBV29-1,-,TGCAGCGCCTGGGACAGGGGCTCTGGAAACACCATATATTTT,CSAWDRGSGNTIYF
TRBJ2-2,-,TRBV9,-,TGTGCCAGCAGCGTAGGAGGTACGAACACCGGGGAGCTGTTTTTT,CASSVGGTNTGELFF
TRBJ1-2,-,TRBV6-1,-,TGTGCCAGCAGTGTGTCGAGGCTATTGGGCTACACCTTC,CASSVSRLLGYTF
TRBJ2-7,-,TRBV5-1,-,TGCGCCAGCAGCCCAACGACAGAGTACGAGCAGTACTTC,CASSPTTEYEQYF
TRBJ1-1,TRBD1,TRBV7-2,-,TGTGCCAGCAGCCCGAGAACAGGGGGCTATGAAGCTTTCTTT,CASSPRTGGYEAFF
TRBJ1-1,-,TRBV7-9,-,TGTGCCAGCAGCTTAGGTGGGGGCGATGGCACTGAAGCTTTCTTT,CASSLGGGDGTEAFF
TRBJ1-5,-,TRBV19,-,TGTGCCAGTAACGGGAGGGTTTATAGCAATCAGCCCCAGCATTTT,CASNGRVYSNQPQHF
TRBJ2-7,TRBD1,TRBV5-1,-,TGCGCCAGCAGCCGGACAGGGGGAAACTCCTACGAGCAGTACTTC,CASSRTGGNSYEQYF
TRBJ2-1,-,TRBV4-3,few,TGCGCCAGCAGCCAAGATAAAGGACAGCTCAATGAGCAGTTCTTC,CASSQDKGQLNEQFF